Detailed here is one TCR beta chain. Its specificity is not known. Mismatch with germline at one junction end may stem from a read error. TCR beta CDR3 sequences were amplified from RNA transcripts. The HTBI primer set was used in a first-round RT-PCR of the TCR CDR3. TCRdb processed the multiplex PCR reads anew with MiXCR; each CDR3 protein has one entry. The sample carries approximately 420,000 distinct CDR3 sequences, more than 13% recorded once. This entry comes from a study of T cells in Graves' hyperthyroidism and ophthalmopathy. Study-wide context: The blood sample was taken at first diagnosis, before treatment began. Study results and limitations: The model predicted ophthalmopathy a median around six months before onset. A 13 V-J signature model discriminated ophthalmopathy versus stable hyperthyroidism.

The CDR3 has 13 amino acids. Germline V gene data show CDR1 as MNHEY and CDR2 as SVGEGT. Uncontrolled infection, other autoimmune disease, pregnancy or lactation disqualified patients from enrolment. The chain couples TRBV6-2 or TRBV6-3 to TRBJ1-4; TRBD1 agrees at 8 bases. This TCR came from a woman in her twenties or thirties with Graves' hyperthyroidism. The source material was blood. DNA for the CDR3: TGTGCCAGCGACAGGGGATTTAATGAAAAACTGCTTTTT. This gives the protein CASDRGFNEKLLF.